This T cell receptor beta chain was documented in a study of blood T cells in healthy people across ages (dated by TCRdb to between 2014 and 2017). Context from the whole study: In model experiments, template switching captured about one uniquely barcoded TCR beta cDNA molecule for every two T cells. The study analyzed two additional independent replicas of 1 million unique cDNA reads from the same blood draw for two donors, one aged 18 to 29 and one aged 80 or older. Four age groups were formed from the donors: young (average around 15 years), middle-aged (approximately 40), aged (approximately 60) and long-lived (less than 85). To track age-related changes in TCR beta repertoire diversity, the study relied on deep sequencing normalized with unique cDNA molecular identifiers. To avoid experimental bias, donors of different ages were distributed randomly across sequencing lanes. Study-level results and caveats: A strong correlation was found between observed TCR beta diversity and the percentage of naive T cells measured by flow cytometry. As age increased, observed TCR beta diversity per million T cells dropped in a roughly linear way, and a significant reduction was already evident by age about 40. Estimates of total diversity based on one million sequenced T cells were regarded as lower bounds and as underestimates. Compared with the aged group, the long-lived group had more naive CD4+ T cells, fewer expanded clones and increased TCR diversity, a pattern suggesting age selection. Because profiling used bulk unsorted PBMCs, naive and antigen-experienced compartments could not be compared conclusively. The CMV infection status of donors was not known, potentially confounding age-related changes in expanded clonotypes.

Including the terminal cysteine and phenylalanine, the CDR3 comprises 16 residues. Solely the CDR3 DNA is kept, with 48 bases framed from the first base. The germline V gene provides CDR1 MNHEY and CDR2 SVGAGI. Between the V and J ends, shortened by 2 bases and 1 base respectively, the junction contains 15 bases. The method behind the library was 5' RACE. Sequencer: Illumina HiSeq 2500. A second PCR of about 7 to 12 cycles was run with a J-beta primer mix and a sample-barcoded 5' primer. Each TCR beta cDNA molecule received a unique molecular identifier from a template-switch 5' adaptor carrying 12 random nucleotides. Each sample yielded at least 3 million CDR3-containing paired-end reads. First-strand cDNA was synthesized from all RNA with the Mint cDNA synthesis kit, primed by a TRBC-specific oligonucleotide. All cDNA was treated with uracil-DNA glycosylase and then went through a first 18-cycle PCR with the universal primers M1SS and BC2_uni_R. From the authors' description of their analysis: Each sample was normalized by randomly selecting 1 million high-quality reads, each carrying a distinct molecular identifier. Instead of being binned into consensus sequences, reads with shared molecular identifiers were discarded. MiTCR, run with a Q25 quality threshold and the strictest error-elimination algorithm, handled CDR3 identification, clonotype clustering and error correction. A nonparametric unseen species model with Euler transformation was used to estimate lower-bound total TCR beta diversity. The public reads were run again by TCRdb, first through fastp at Q25 and then through MiXCR, and only productive beta chains were kept. Under each unique CDR3 protein, matching rows form one entry showing the most common genes and DNA. In this record, the V and J calls reflect TCRdb's handling and not the investigators' own analysis. The sample contains about 730,000 distinct CDR3 sequences, 40% to 45% of them found a single time. The ten largest clones represent less than 25% of the sample.

This clonotype has more than one count but fewer than ten. Its antigen target is currently unknown. No clone much larger than this one lies a single base away; base qualities are absent. Systemically healthy Caucasian individuals from Russia, 35 to 40 in total and aged roughly 6 to 95 years, were included as donors. Approximately 11 milliliters of peripheral blood were drawn from each donor into EDTA-treated Vacutainer tubes. PBMCs were isolated by Ficoll-Paque density-gradient centrifugation, with at least 7 million obtained per sample. Total RNA, at least 5.5 micrograms per sample, was extracted from PBMCs with Trizol reagent. Naive CD45RAhigh/CD27high T cell percentages were measured by flow cytometry on a PBMC aliquot from every donor.

This sequence was found in a woman between 55 and 75 years old in good health. The rearrangement joined TRBV6-5 to TRBJ2-7, with the D segment possibly TRBD1 or TRBD2, each aligning over 5 bases. Input material: blood. The base sequence is TGTGCCAGCAGTTACGGGGGACCCAAACTTTCCTACGAGCAGTACTTC. Its protein is CASSYGGPKLSYEQYF.